This T cell receptor beta chain is from a study of T cell responses to AZD1222 COVID-19 vaccine. The table came from immunoSEQ multiplex PCR; TCRdb's copy has only in-frame clones and leaves some out. The profile shows roughly 170,000 clones, approximately 93% of them singletons. The CDR3 totals 12 residues. Trimming shortened V by 7 bases and J by 1 base, and 8 bases separated the two germline ends. Germline loops: CDR1 MNHEY, CDR2 SVGAGI. Comment on this clone: Its target is not known.

Study-wide results and caveats: Recipients of two AZD1222 doses showed rising Spike-specific TCR breadth and depth. The reported proportion of spike-specific TCRs targeting unmutated variant regions was nearly half.

This sequence was found in an adult in good health. The source material was peripheral blood, sampled on day 0 of AZD1222 vaccination. V and J are TRBV6-5 and TRBJ2-7; D is unresolved. The CDR3 DNA is TGTGCCAGCACAGACACTTCCTACGAGCAGTACTTC. Amino acids: CASTDTSYEQYF.